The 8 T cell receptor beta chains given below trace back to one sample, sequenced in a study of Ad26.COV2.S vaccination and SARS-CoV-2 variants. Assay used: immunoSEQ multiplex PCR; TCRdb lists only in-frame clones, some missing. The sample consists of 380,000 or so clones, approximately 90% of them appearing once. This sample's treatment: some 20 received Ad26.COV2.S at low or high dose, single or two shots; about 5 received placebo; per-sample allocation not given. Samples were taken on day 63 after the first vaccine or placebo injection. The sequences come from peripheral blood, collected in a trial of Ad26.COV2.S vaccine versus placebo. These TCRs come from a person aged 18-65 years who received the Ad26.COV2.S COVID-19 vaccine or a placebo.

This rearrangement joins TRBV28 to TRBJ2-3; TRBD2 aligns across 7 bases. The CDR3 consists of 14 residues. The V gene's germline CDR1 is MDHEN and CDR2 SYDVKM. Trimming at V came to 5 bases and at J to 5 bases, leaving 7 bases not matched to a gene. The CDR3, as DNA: TGTGCCAGCAGTCTGGGGGGGGACTTAGATACGCAGTATTTT. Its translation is CASSLGGDLDTQYF.

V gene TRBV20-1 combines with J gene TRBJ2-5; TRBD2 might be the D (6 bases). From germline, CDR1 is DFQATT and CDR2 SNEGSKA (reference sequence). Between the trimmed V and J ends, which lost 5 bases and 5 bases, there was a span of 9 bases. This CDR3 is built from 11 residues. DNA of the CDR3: TGCAGTGCTCGGGAGTTGGAGACCCAGTACTTC. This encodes CSARELETQYF.

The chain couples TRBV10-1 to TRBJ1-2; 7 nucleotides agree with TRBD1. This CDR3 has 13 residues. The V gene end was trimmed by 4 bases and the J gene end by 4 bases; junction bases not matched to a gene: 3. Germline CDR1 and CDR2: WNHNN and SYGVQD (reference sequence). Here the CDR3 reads CASSGPGGYGYTF. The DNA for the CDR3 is TGCGCCAGCAGTGGTCCAGGGGGCTATGGCTACACCTTC.

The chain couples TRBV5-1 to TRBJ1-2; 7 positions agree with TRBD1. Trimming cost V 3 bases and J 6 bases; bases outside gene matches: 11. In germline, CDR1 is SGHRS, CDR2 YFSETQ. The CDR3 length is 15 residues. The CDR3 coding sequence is TGCGCCAGCAGCTCGACAGGGTTAAACCGAGATGGCTACACCTTC. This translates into CASSSTGLNRDGYTF.

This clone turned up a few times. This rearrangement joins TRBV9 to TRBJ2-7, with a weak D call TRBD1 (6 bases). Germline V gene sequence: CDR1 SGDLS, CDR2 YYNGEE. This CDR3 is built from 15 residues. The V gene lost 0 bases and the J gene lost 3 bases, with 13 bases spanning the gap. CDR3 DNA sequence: TGTGCCAGCAGCGTAGGTCTTGTGGACAGCTACGAGCAGTACTTC. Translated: CASSVGLVDSYEQYF.

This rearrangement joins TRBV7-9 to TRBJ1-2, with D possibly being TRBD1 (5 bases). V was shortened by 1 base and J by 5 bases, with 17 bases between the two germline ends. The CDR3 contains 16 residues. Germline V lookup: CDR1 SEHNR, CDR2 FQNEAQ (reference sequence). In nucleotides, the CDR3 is TGTGCCAGCAGCTTAGGGACACCCAACTCGCTTTATGGCTACACCTTC. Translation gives CASSLGTPNSLYGYTF.

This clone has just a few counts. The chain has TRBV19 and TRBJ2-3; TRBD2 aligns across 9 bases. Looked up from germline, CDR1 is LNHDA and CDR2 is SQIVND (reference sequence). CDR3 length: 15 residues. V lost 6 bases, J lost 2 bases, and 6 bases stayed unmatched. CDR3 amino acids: CASSDSGGHTDTQYF. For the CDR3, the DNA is TGTGCCAGTAGCGATAGCGGGGGACACACAGATACGCAGTATTTT. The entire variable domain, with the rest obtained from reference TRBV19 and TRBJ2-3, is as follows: DGGITQSPKYLFRKEGQNVTLSCEQNLNHDAMYWYRQDPGQGLRLIYYSQIVNDFQKGDIAEGYSVSREKKESFPLTVTSAQKNPTAFYLCASSDSGGHTDTQYFGPGTRLTVL.

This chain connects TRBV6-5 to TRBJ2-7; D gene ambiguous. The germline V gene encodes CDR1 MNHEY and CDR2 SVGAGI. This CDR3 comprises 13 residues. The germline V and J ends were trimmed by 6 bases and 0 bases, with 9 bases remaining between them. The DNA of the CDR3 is TGTGCCAGCAGCCCCAGGACCTCCTACGAGCAGTACTTC. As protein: CASSPRTSYEQYF.